Shown below are 30 T cell receptor beta chains from a single sample sequenced in a study of blood T cell repertoires in COVID-19 (dated by TCRdb to the early 2020s). The method behind the library was the immunoSEQ multiplex PCR assay. Held by TCRdb, this immuneACCESS table contains in-frame sequences only and omits some clones. Under half of the omission traces to an unresolved V gene where checked; the cause of the rest is unknown. The sample table shows some 150,000 clones, and more than 70% are seen once. The top ten hold less than 4% of the sample. Sequencing used PBMCs or T cells enriched from blood (not recorded which). These receptors were obtained from a woman aged 45-59 years in a cohort exposed to, infected with or recovered from COVID-19 (not recorded which).

V and J are TRBV19 and TRBJ2-3, with TRBD1 identical over 8 bases. There are 15 residues in the CDR3. V shed 4 bases, J shed 0 bases, and the junction held 3 bases outside the gene matches. Germline V lookup: CDR1 LNHDA, CDR2 SQIVND (reference sequence). The CDR3 reads CASSKTGDSTDTQYF. In DNA, the CDR3 is TGTGCCAGTAGTAAGACAGGGGACAGCACAGATACGCAGTATTTT.

J is TRBJ1-3 and V is TRBV21-1. TRBV21-1 is listed as a pseudogene. CDR3 length: 18 residues. The CDR3 sequence: CASSKDVAVGGSGNTIYF. The DNA for the CDR3 is TGTGCCAGCAGCAAAGATGTGGCAGTCGGGGGCTCTGGAAACACCATATATTTT.

This clone is a singleton in its sample. This chain connects TRBV5-1 to TRBJ1-1, with 9 bases aligning to TRBD1. Trimming took 8 bases from V and 2 from J; bases not matched to a gene: 16. This CDR3 has 17 residues. The germline CDR1 and CDR2 sequences are SGHRS and YFSETQ. The CDR3 bases are TGCGCCAGGGGAGACCGAAGGGACAGGGACCATAACACTGAAGCTTTCTTT. Translated, it gives CARGDRRDRDHNTEAFF. The whole variable domain, filled in from reference TRBV5-1 and TRBJ1-1, reads KAGVTQTPRYLIKTRGQQVTLSCSPISGHRSVSWYQQTPGQGLQFLFEYFSETQRNKGNFPGRFSGRQFSNSRSEMNVSTLELGDSALYLCARGDRRDRDHNTEAFFGQGTRLTVV.

The chain carries TRBV19 and TRBJ1-5; the D gene is possibly TRBD1 (6 bases). Germline loops: CDR1 LNHDA, CDR2 SQIVND (reference sequence). V lost 5 bases and J lost 6, with 11 bases in between. CDR3 length equals 13 residues. CDR3 loop: CASSGGLSQPQHF. Written as DNA, the CDR3 is TGTGCCAGTAGTGGGGGCTTAAGTCAGCCCCAGCATTTT.

This rearrangement joins TRBV5-1 to TRBJ2-2; the match to TRBD1 covers 7 bases. V was pared by 9 bases and J by 0 bases, with 5 bases of the junction left unmatched. CDR3 length: 14 amino acids. Germline V gene lookup returns CDR1 SGHRS and CDR2 YFSETQ. The CDR3 region has the DNA TGCGCCACCCAGGGACAGACGAACACCGGGGAGCTGTTTTTT. It encodes CATQGQTNTGELFF.

The J gene is TRBJ2-7, the V gene TRBV28, with no clear D. The CDR3 is 13 residues long. CDR1 and CDR2 from the germline V gene are MDHEN and SYDVKM. V gave up 6 bases and J gave up 1 base, with 10 bases separating them. CDR3: CASRPQNSYEQYF. As DNA, the CDR3 is TGTGCCAGCAGACCACAGAATTCCTACGAGCAGTACTTC.

The rearrangement links TRBV29-1 to TRBJ2-4; the D gene is possibly TRBD1 (6 bases). This CDR3 spans 12 amino acids. V was trimmed by 4 bases and J by 8 bases, leaving 12 bases between them. CDR1 and CDR2 from the germline V gene are SQVTM and ANQGSEA. The CDR3 loop is CSVVQTGDIQYF. The CDR3 DNA reads as TGCAGCGTTGTGCAGACAGGAGACATTCAGTACTTC. The complete variable domain, with remaining parts taken from reference TRBV29-1 and TRBJ2-4, reads SAVISQKPSRDICQRGTSLTIQCQVDSQVTMMFWYRQQPGQSLTLIATANQGSEATYESGFVIDKFPISRPNLTFSTLTVSNMSPEDSSIYLCSVVQTGDIQYFGAGTRLSVL.

For the CDR3, the DNA is TGTGCCAGCAGCTTAGGGACAGGGGGGGACTATGGCTACACCTTC. The encoded protein is CASSLGTGGDYGYTF. The chain uses TRBV7-8 and TRBJ1-2; 10 nucleotides align to TRBD1. Germline V gene data show CDR1 as SGHVS and CDR2 as FQNEAQ. The CDR3 runs to 15 residues. V trimming: 1 base; J trimming: 3 bases; junction bases outside the gene matches: 2.

V and J are TRBV19 and TRBJ1-1; D is ambiguous. The CDR3 covers 13 residues. V was cut by 8 bases and J by 5 bases, with 15 bases left in between. Germline V gene lookup returns CDR1 LNHDA and CDR2 SQIVND (reference sequence). CDR3 region: CASSPSGGTEAFF. The CDR3 DNA is TGTGCCAGTTCACCCAGCGGTGGGACTGAAGCTTTCTTT.

The chain couples TRBV28 to TRBJ1-1; TRBD1 matches at 7 bases. Losses at the gene ends were 5 bases for V and 7 bases for J; bases not matched to a gene: 13. The V gene's germline CDR1 is MDHEN and CDR2 SYDVKM. The CDR3 consists of 15 residues. CDR3 region: CASSGGVTGTGEAFF. CDR3 DNA: TGTGCCAGCAGTGGGGGAGTGACAGGGACTGGTGAAGCTTTCTTT.

This clone was seen only once. This rearrangement joins TRBV28 to TRBJ1-1; D is ambiguous. V gave up 6 bases and J gave up 1 base, with 9 bases separating them. Germline loops: CDR1 MDHEN, CDR2 SYDVKM. This CDR3 has 13 amino acids. This CDR3 is CASSPLWNTEAFF. CDR3 coding DNA: TGTGCCAGCAGCCCCTTATGGAACACTGAAGCTTTCTTT.

The chain combines TRBV7-9 with TRBJ1-3, with 7 nucleotides matching TRBD1. Germline CDR1 is SEHNR and CDR2 is FQNEAQ (reference sequence). The CDR3 has 15 amino acids. The junction had 7 bases not matched to a gene; V was cut back by 4 bases and J by 4 bases. The CDR3 loop is CASSYPPQGGNTIYF. DNA for the CDR3: TGTGCCAGCAGCTACCCCCCACAGGGGGGAAACACCATATATTTT.

The V call is TRBV6-5, the J call TRBJ1-2; 8 positions match TRBD1. V lost 6 bases and J lost 7; bases outside the gene matches: 7. Germline V gene lookup returns CDR1 MNHEY and CDR2 SVGAGI. This CDR3 is 13 amino acids long. CDR3 loop: CASRLRQGSGYTF. In DNA, the CDR3 is TGTGCCAGCAGATTGCGACAGGGGTCTGGCTACACCTTC.

This clone was picked up one time. As DNA, the CDR3 is TGCAGCGTTGAGACAGGGTTTCGAAACACCATATATTTT. Encoded protein: CSVETGFRNTIYF. The chain employs TRBV29-1 and TRBJ1-3; 7 bases map to TRBD1. This CDR3 is 13 amino acids long. CDR1 and CDR2 from the germline V gene are SQVTM and ANQGSEA. Trimming took 3 bases from V and 5 from J; bases not matched to a gene: 4.

The V gene is TRBV7-8, the J gene TRBJ2-5; 8 nucleotides match TRBD2. V dropped 8 bases and J dropped 5; count of bases not matched to a gene: 7. This CDR3 has 13 amino acids. CDR1 is SGHVS and CDR2 is FQNEAQ in the germline V gene. CDR3 in amino acids: CASAGGAGETQYF. For the CDR3, the DNA is TGTGCCAGCGCCGGGGGGGCCGGGGAGACCCAGTACTTC.

The chain couples TRBV29-1 to TRBJ2-3; no clear D gene. Trimming took off 4 bases at V and 6 bases at J, with 11 bases between the two ends. The CDR3 runs to 12 residues. Germline loops: CDR1 SQVTM, CDR2 ANQGSEA. CDR3 protein: CSVVLNADTQYF. In DNA, the CDR3 is TGCAGCGTTGTTTTAAATGCGGATACGCAGTATTTT.

The gene calls are TRBV19 and TRBJ1-1; TRBD1 agrees at 8 bases. Per germline, CDR1 LNHDA and CDR2 SQIVND (reference sequence). V shed 8 bases and J 4 bases; nucleotides not matched to a gene: 9. CDR3 length: 14 residues. The CDR3 spells CASGGTGGSTEAFF. The CDR3 nucleotides are TGTGCCAGTGGAGGGACAGGCGGGTCCACTGAAGCTTTCTTT.

The chain joins TRBV9 to TRBJ2-5; tentative D call: TRBD2 (5 bases). This CDR3 has 15 residues. Germline V gene data show CDR1 as SGDLS and CDR2 as YYNGEE. With 5 bases removed from V and 5 bases from J, the gap between germline ends came to 19 bases. CDR3 region: CASSKTSILTETQYF. DNA of the CDR3: TGTGCCAGCAGTAAAACTAGTATCCTAACGGAGACCCAGTACTTC.

The table lists this clone with a few counts. The rearrangement uses TRBV19 and TRBJ1-5; 9 bases align to TRBD1. V lost 3 bases and J lost 0; bases outside the gene matches: 15. CDR1 is LNHDA, CDR2 SQIVND, per germline (reference sequence). This CDR3 contains 20 residues. The CDR3 DNA follows: TGTGCCAGTAGTATCCTCAGAACTGGACAGGGGAAGAATAGCAATCAGCCCCAGCATTTT. Translation gives CASSILRTGQGKNSNQPQHF.

The V and J genes are TRBV19 and TRBJ1-5, with a weak D call TRBD1 (5 bases). The germline gives CDR1 LNHDA, CDR2 SQIVND (reference sequence). This CDR3 has 16 amino acids. V lost 5 bases, J lost 7 bases, and 21 bases lay in between. The CDR3 DNA reads as TGTGCCAGTAGTTACCGGGACTCCGGGATGCGGCAGCCCCAGCATTTT. Its protein product is CASSYRDSGMRQPQHF.

This chain connects TRBV21-1 to TRBJ1-1. TRBV21-1 is deemed a pseudogene. CDR3 length: 14 amino acids. This chain's CDR3 is CASSKCRRDTEAFF. For the CDR3, the DNA is TGTGCCAGCAGCAAGTGCCGTCGGGACACTGAAGCTTTCTTT.

This chain joins TRBV28 and TRBJ2-7, with TRBD2 matching over 12 bases. Germline-derived CDR1 and CDR2 are MDHEN and SYDVKM. Losses at the gene ends were 3 bases for V and 6 bases for J; bases not matched to a gene: 6. CDR3 length: 15 residues. The CDR3 DNA reads as TGTGCCAGCAGTTTCGAGACTAGCGGGAGAATCGAGCAGTACTTC. This gives the protein CASSFETSGRIEQYF.

This chain uses TRBV11-2 with TRBJ2-5, with TRBD1 identical over 8 bases. V shed 5 bases, J shed 5 bases, and the junction held 10 bases outside the gene matches. The CDR3 runs to 15 residues. Germline V lookup: CDR1 SGHAT, CDR2 FQNNGV. The CDR3 protein is CASSPGDRLRETQYF. The CDR3 DNA reads as TGTGCCAGCAGCCCGGGGGACAGGCTTCGTGAGACCCAGTACTTC.

Only one count was recorded for this clone. V gene TRBV18 combines with J gene TRBJ2-7; 8 bases are shared with TRBD1. The CDR3 is 14 residues long. V shed 3 bases, J shed 5 bases, and the junction held 6 bases outside the gene matches. From germline, CDR1 is KGHSH and CDR2 LQKENI. The CDR3 nucleotides are TGTGCCAGCTCACCGTCAGGGGGCTTAAACGAGCAGTACTTC. This codes for CASSPSGGLNEQYF.

V is TRBV6-2 or TRBV6-3 and J is TRBJ2-1, with 7 positions matching TRBD1. The CDR3 is made up of 15 amino acids. V lost 2 bases to trimming and J lost 2 bases; unmatched junction nucleotides: 3. The germline V gene has CDR1 MNHEY and CDR2 SVGEGT. CDR3 protein: CASSYEGATYNEQFF. In nucleotides, the CDR3 is TGTGCCAGCAGTTACGAGGGGGCTACCTACAATGAGCAGTTCTTC.

Here the CDR3 reads CASSQEGLAGGSTGELFF. As DNA, the CDR3 is TGCGCCAGCAGCCAAGAGGGACTAGCGGGGGGTTCAACCGGGGAGCTGTTTTTT. The V call is TRBV4-1, the J call TRBJ2-2, with 15 bases lining up with TRBD2. The V gene's germline CDR1 is MGHRA and CDR2 YSYEKL. The CDR3 length is 18 residues. V lost 0 bases to trimming and J lost 5 bases; unmatched junction nucleotides: 4.

V and J are TRBV28 and TRBJ2-7; TRBD1 is a possible D gene (6 bases). This CDR3 region has 15 residues. Germline assignment: CDR1 MDHEN and CDR2 SYDVKM. The V gene lost 1 base and the J gene lost 2 bases, with 12 bases spanning the gap. The CDR3 is CASSLYRDLTYEQYF. CDR3 in DNA: TGTGCCAGCAGTTTATACAGGGACCTAACCTACGAGCAGTACTTC.

The V gene is TRBV11-2, the J gene TRBJ1-4; 10 bases agree with TRBD1. In germline, CDR1 is SGHAT, CDR2 FQNNGV. The CDR3 is 15 amino acids. The junction had 4 bases not matched to a gene; V was cut back by 3 bases and J by 6 bases. CDR3 bases: TGTGCCAGCAGCTTGAAGGGACAGGGGCATGAAAAACTGTTTTTT. Protein product: CASSLKGQGHEKLFF.

This chain uses TRBV28 with TRBJ2-1; tentative D call: TRBD1 (5 bases). Per the germline V gene, CDR1 is MDHEN and CDR2 is SYDVKM. The V end lost 3 bases, the J end lost 6 bases, and 15 bases lay between the germline ends. The CDR3 consists of 15 residues. Here the CDR3 reads CASSFLQVGSNEQFF. CDR3 nucleotide sequence: TGTGCCAGCAGTTTTTTACAGGTTGGTAGCAATGAGCAGTTCTTC.

CDR3 amino acids: CASSIDRTQHF. Written as DNA, the CDR3 is TGTGCCAGTAGTATAGACAGAACCCAGCATTTT. The gene calls are TRBV19 and TRBJ1-5; D is undetermined. Trimming pared 0 bases from V and 11 bases from J, leaving 5 bases between. Germline CDR1 LNHDA, CDR2 SQIVND (reference sequence). The CDR3 extends over 11 amino acids.